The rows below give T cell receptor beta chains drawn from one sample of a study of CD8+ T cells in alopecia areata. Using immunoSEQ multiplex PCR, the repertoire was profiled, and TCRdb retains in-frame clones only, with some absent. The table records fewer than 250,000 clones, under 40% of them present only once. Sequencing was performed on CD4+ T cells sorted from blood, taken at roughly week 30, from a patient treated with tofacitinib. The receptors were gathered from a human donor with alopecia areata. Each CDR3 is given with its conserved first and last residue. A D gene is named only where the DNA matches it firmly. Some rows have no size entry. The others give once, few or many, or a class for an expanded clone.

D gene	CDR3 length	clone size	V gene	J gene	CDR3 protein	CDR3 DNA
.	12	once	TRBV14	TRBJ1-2	CASSQGATGYTF	TGTGCCAGCAGCCAAGGTGCGACTGGCTACACCTTC
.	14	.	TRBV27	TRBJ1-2	CASRRDTANYGYTF	TGTGCCAGCAGACGGGACACTGCTAACTATGGCTACACCTTC
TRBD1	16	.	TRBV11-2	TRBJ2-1	CASSSLRGQAMHEQFF	TGTGCCAGCAGCTCCCTAAGAGGACAGGCAATGCATGAGCAGTTCTTC
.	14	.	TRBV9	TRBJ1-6	CASSVGGGHSPLHF	TGTGCCAGCAGCGTAGGTGGGGGCCATTCACCCCTCCACTTT
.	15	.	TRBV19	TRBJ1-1	CASQTGGLGNTEAFF	TGTGCCAGCCAAACCGGGGGCTTGGGGAACACTGAAGCTTTCTTT
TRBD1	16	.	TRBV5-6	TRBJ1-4	CASSFGQGAEGEKLFF	TGTGCCAGCAGCTTCGGACAGGGGGCAGAGGGTGAAAAACTGTTTTTT
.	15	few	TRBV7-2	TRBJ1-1	CASSLAYGQISEAFF	TGTGCCAGCAGCTTAGCTTATGGACAGATATCTGAAGCTTTCTTT
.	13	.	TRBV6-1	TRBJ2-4	CASKGLAKNIQYF	TGTGCCAGCAAAGGACTAGCCAAAAACATTCAGTACTTC
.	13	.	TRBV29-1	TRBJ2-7	CSVEWGGGYEQYF	TGCAGCGTTGAATGGGGAGGGGGCTACGAGCAGTACTTC
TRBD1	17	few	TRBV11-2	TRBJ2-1	CASSTQTGQGSYNEQFF	TGTGCCAGCAGCACCCAGACAGGGCAAGGCTCCTACAATGAGCAGTTCTTC
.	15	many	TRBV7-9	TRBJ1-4	CASSLGGGLVEKLFF	TGTGCCAGCAGCTTGGGCGGGGGACTGGTTGAAAAACTGTTTTTT
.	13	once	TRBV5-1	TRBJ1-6	CASRGQNNSPLHF	TGCGCCAGCAGAGGACAGAATAATTCACCCCTCCACTTT